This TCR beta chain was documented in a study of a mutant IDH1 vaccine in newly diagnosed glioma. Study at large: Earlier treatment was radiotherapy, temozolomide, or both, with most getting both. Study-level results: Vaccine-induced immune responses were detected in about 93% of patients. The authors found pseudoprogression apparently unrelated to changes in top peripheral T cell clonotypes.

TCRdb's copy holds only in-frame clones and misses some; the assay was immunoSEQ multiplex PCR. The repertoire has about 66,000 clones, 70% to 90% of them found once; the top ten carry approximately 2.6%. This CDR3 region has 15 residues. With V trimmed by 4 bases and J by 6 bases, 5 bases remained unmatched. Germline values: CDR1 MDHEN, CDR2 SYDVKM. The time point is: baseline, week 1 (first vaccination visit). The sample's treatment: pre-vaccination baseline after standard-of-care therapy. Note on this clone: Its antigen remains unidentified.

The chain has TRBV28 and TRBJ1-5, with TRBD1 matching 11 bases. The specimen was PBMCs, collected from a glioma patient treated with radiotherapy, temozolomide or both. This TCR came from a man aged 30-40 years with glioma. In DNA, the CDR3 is TGTGCCAGCAGTTCGGACAGGGGGCTTGGTCAGCCCCAGCATTTT. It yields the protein CASSSDRGLGQPQHF.